The 23 T cell receptor beta chains presented below share a single source sample, sequenced in a study of cytomegalovirus exposure and HLA in healthy donors. PCR primers comprised 60 Vbeta and 13 Jbeta primers. Clones were read by immunoSEQ multiplex PCR, and TCRdb kept only the in-frame ones, dropping some. The data contain tens of thousands of clones, around 80% of them seen just once; the ten biggest clones take up 3.5% to 5%. Sequences were obtained from PBMCs. The receptors shown here come from a woman under 40 in good health and CMV-seronegative.

The chain carries TRBV29-1 and TRBJ1-2; D gene uncertain. CDR3 length: 11 amino acids. Trimming took off 8 bases at V and 8 bases at J, with 15 bases between the two ends. Germline assignment: CDR1 SQVTM and CDR2 ANQGSEA. The CDR3 DNA follows: TGCAGCTTCCCGGGAGGAGGAGGCTACACCTTC. This translates into CSFPGGGGYTF.

The chain uses TRBV4-3 and TRBJ1-1; the match to TRBD1 covers 11 bases. Germline assignment: CDR1 LGHNA and CDR2 YSLEER. CDR3 size: 14 residues. Unmatched junction bases numbered 6, after V lost 8 bases and J lost 4 bases. In DNA form, the CDR3 reads TGCGCCAGCCGGACAGGGGGCCGAGGCACTGAAGCTTTCTTT. This sequence encodes CASRTGGRGTEAFF.

Here the CDR3 DNA reads TGTGCCAGCAGCTTAGAGGCGAGCTCCTACAATGAGCAGTTCTTC. It yields the protein CASSLEASSYNEQFF. The J gene is TRBJ2-1, the V gene TRBV7-3; the D is unclear. From germline, CDR1 is SGHTA and CDR2 FQGTGA. Trimming pared 2 bases from V and 0 bases from J, leaving 8 bases between. The CDR3 has 15 residues.

This clone was seen only once. The chain joins TRBV10-3 to TRBJ2-7; D is possibly TRBD1 (5 bases). The V gene lost 6 bases and the J gene lost 4 bases, with 16 bases spanning the gap. Germline-derived CDR1 and CDR2 are ENHRY and SYGVKD. CDR3 length equals 14 residues. The CDR3 DNA reads TGTGCCATCAGCGCTGACCGACAGCCGTACGAGCAGTACTTC. Translated, it gives CAISADRQPYEQYF.

The rearrangement uses TRBV7-9 and TRBJ2-3; possible D gene TRBD2, 6 bases. The CDR3 sequence is 14 residues long. V lost 6 bases and J lost 0, with 10 bases in between. Looked up from germline, CDR1 is SEHNR and CDR2 is FQNEAQ (reference sequence). CDR3 residues: CASRGGTSTDTQYF. CDR3 in DNA: TGTGCCAGCAGGGGGGGTACTAGCACAGATACGCAGTATTTT.

V usage is TRBV15 and J usage is TRBJ2-3, with a tentative D call TRBD1 (6 bases). Trimming shortened V by 1 base and J by 5 bases, and 10 bases separated the two germline ends. This CDR3 is 14 amino acids long. Germline V CDR1 and CDR2: LNHNV, YYDKDF (reference sequence). CDR3 sequence reads: CATSRGGHEDTQYF. The CDR3 coding sequence is TGTGCCACCAGCAGAGGGGGACATGAAGATACGCAGTATTTT. Complete variable domain (other parts from reference TRBV15 and TRBJ2-3): DAMVIQNPRYQVTQFGKPVTLSCSQTLNHNVMYWYQQKSSQAPKLLFHYYDKDFNNEADTPDNFQSRRPNTSFCFLDIRSPGLGDTAMYLCATSRGGHEDTQYFGPGTRLTVL.

This chain connects TRBV4-1 to TRBJ2-3, with 14 bases identical to TRBD2. The CDR3 totals 17 residues. Trimming cost V 5 bases and J 4 bases; bases outside gene matches: 8. Germline values: CDR1 MGHRA, CDR2 YSYEKL. Here the CDR3 reads CASSYRLTSGGADTQYF. The DNA of the CDR3 is TGCGCCAGCAGCTACCGCTTGACTAGCGGGGGGGCAGATACGCAGTATTTT.

CDR3 bases: TGCAGCGTTTCTACCCGGACAGGGGGTAACTATGGCTACACCTTC. As protein: CSVSTRTGGNYGYTF. This chain links TRBV29-1 with TRBJ1-2; 10 positions agree with TRBD1. Germline V gene data show CDR1 as SQVTM and CDR2 as ANQGSEA. V gave up 5 bases and J gave up 1 base; unmatched junction bases: 7. The length of the CDR3 is 15 residues.

The chain links TRBV30 to TRBJ2-5, with 7 positions matching TRBD2. The CDR3 extends over 14 amino acids. Germline V gene lookup returns CDR1 GTSNPN and CDR2 SVGIG (reference sequence). Trimming at V came to 3 bases and at J to 1 base, leaving 5 bases not matched to a gene. CDR3 nucleotide sequence: TGTGCCTGGAGCCCGAGCGGGGTCCAAGAGACCCAGTACTTC. Residues: CAWSPSGVQETQYF. Looking up the rest from reference TRBV30 and TRBJ2-5 gives the full variable domain: SQTIHQWPATLVQPVGSPLSLECTVEGTSNPNLYWYRQAAGRGLQLLFYSVGIGQISSEVPQNLSASRPQDRQFILSSKKLLLSDSGFYLCAWSPSGVQETQYFGPGTRLLVL.

This clone came up a few times. The rearrangement joins TRBV10-1 to TRBJ2-1, with D maybe TRBD2 (5 bases). The germline V and J ends were trimmed by 6 bases and 9 bases, with 18 bases remaining between them. Germline CDR1 WNHNN, CDR2 SYGVQD (reference sequence). This CDR3 has 14 amino acids. CDR3 coding DNA: TGCGCCAGCAGCTACGGGCCTAGCAATGGTGAGCAGTTCTTC. Residues: CASSYGPSNGEQFF.

The chain employs TRBV4-1 and TRBJ2-7, with 7 nucleotides matching TRBD2. This CDR3 comprises 17 residues. V lost 0 bases, J lost 1 base, and 9 bases stayed unmatched. Germline CDR1 is MGHRA and CDR2 is YSYEKL. The CDR3 protein is CASSQDFLGGFSYEQYF. CDR3 in DNA: TGCGCCAGCAGCCAAGATTTTTTGGGGGGGTTTTCCTACGAGCAGTACTTC.

The chain combines TRBV4-1 with TRBJ2-1; 8 bases match TRBD2. V trimming: 5 bases; J trimming: 8 bases; junction bases outside the gene matches: 11. The CDR3 is made up of 15 amino acids. CDR1 and CDR2 (germline): MGHRA, YSYEKL. CDR3 loop: CASSDFGGARDEQFF. In nucleotides, the CDR3 is TGCGCCAGCAGCGATTTCGGGGGGGCCCGGGATGAGCAGTTCTTC.

A single count supports this clone. The chain carries TRBV25-1 and TRBJ1-2; D may be TRBD1 (5 bases). CDR1 is MGHDK and CDR2 is SYGVNS in the germline V gene. Deletions cut 6 bases from V and 4 bases from J, with 18 bases between. The CDR3 loop spans 15 amino acids. The CDR3 DNA follows: TGTGCCAGCAGCCCCCCCGGGGGTGAGGTCTATGGCTACACCTTC. Its translation is CASSPPGGEVYGYTF.

The genes are TRBV4-1 and TRBJ2-7; TRBD2 matches at 12 bases. J was trimmed by 2 bases and V by 1 base; bases with no gene match: 6. This CDR3 is 17 amino acids long. In germline, CDR1 is MGHRA, CDR2 YSYEKL. DNA for the CDR3: TGCGCCAGCAGCCAAGCAGATGGACTAGCGGGAACCTACGAGCAGTACTTC. As protein: CASSQADGLAGTYEQYF.

As regards this clone: Its ends do not fully match the called genes, so a read error is possible. The rearrangement joins TRBV10-1 to TRBJ1-1; TRBD1 aligns across 7 bases. The CDR3 runs 13 residues. Germline loops: CDR1 WNHNN, CDR2 SYGVQD (reference sequence). In DNA, the CDR3 is TGCGCCAGCAGTCCACAGGGGAACGCTGAAGCTTTCTTT. This codes for CASSPQGNAEAFF.

The chain has TRBV4-1 and TRBJ1-5, with D tentatively TRBD1 (5 bases). The CDR3 consists of 17 residues. V lost 4 bases to trimming and J lost 4 bases, with 20 bases between them. The germline V gene has CDR1 MGHRA and CDR2 YSYEKL. The CDR3 reads CASSPSPGQGKNQPQHF. The DNA of the CDR3 is TGCGCCAGCAGCCCCTCCCCCGGGCAGGGAAAAAATCAGCCCCAGCATTTT.

The rearrangement links TRBV5-1 to TRBJ1-1; 7 bases map to TRBD1. CDR1 is SGHRS, CDR2 YFSETQ, per germline. The CDR3 covers 14 residues. V lost 4 bases and J lost 2; bases outside the gene matches: 5. The CDR3 loop is CASSLQGRNTEAFF. The CDR3 DNA reads as TGCGCCAGCAGCCTACAGGGGCGAAACACTGAAGCTTTCTTT.

The rearrangement uses TRBV30 and TRBJ2-7, with TRBD2 matching 11 bases. Germline CDR1 and CDR2: GTSNPN and SVGIG (reference sequence). Germline trimming cut 7 bases from V and 6 bases from J; bases unmatched to any gene: 8. The CDR3 runs 13 residues. The CDR3: CASQGLAETEQYF. CDR3 coding DNA: TGTGCCTCCCAGGGACTAGCGGAGACCGAGCAGTACTTC.

The V call is TRBV6-1, the J call TRBJ2-1, with a weak D call TRBD2 (6 bases). The V end was cut by 8 bases, the J end by 7 bases, with 18 bases between. Germline CDR1 and CDR2: MNHNS and SASEGT. This CDR3 is 14 amino acids long. The CDR3 region is CASAGSAGRNEQFF. In DNA, the CDR3 is TGTGCCAGCGCGGGGTCGGCAGGAAGGAATGAGCAGTTCTTC.

Only a few counts were recorded for this clone. In DNA form, the CDR3 reads TGTGCCTGGAAGGGGGACGGAGTCTATGGCTACACCTTC. It translates to CAWKGDGVYGYTF. The rearrangement joins TRBV30 to TRBJ1-2; weak D call: TRBD1 (6 bases). Germline-derived CDR1 and CDR2 are GTSNPN and SVGIG (reference sequence). The CDR3 has 13 amino acids. V was clipped by 4 bases and J by 4 bases, with 13 bases between them.

The genes are TRBV6-5 and TRBJ2-5; D is uncertain. The V gene lost 2 bases and the J gene lost 4 bases, with 8 bases spanning the gap. CDR1 is MNHEY and CDR2 is SVGAGI in the germline V gene. The CDR3 totals 13 residues. In DNA, the CDR3 is TGTGCCAGCAGTTACCGTCTAGGAGAGACCCAGTACTTC. Its translation is CASSYRLGETQYF.

This clone appeared a single time. V gene TRBV6-5 combines with J gene TRBJ2-3; the D gene is possibly TRBD1 (5 bases). The germline gives CDR1 MNHEY, CDR2 SVGAGI. This CDR3 region has 16 residues. Trimming removed 0 bases at V and 4 bases at J, with 14 bases between. The CDR3 coding sequence is TGTGCCAGCAGTTACTCGGCAGGGCCGGCATCAGATACGCAGTATTTT. Translation: CASSYSAGPASDTQYF.

This clone was observed a single time. The chain has TRBV6-6 and TRBJ2-7; a weak D match, TRBD1 (6 bases). Trimming pared 4 bases from V and 2 bases from J, leaving 9 bases between. This CDR3 has 13 amino acids. The germline V gene encodes CDR1 MNHNY and CDR2 SVGAGI (reference sequence). The CDR3 DNA is TGTGCCAGCAGTTCGGACAGCCCCTACGAGCAGTACTTC. This sequence encodes CASSSDSPYEQYF.